This TCR beta chain was profiled in a study of CD8+CD57+ T cells in acquired aplastic anemia. Genomic DNA, serving as template, underwent TCR beta VDJ and CDR3 profiling. TCRdb called the reads again in MiXCR, with one record for every CDR3 protein. Among a few hundred thousand distinct CDR3 sequences listed, over 40% were seen once. Flow cytometry had shown expanded CD8+CD57+ cells in the patients chosen for sequencing. This clonotype has more than one count but fewer than ten. The trim removed 3 bases at V and 6 bases at J, leaving 7 bases unmatched. CDR1 is LGHDT and CDR2 is YNNKEL in the germline V gene (reference sequence). The CDR3 extends over 15 amino acids.

The sample consisted of sorted CD4+, CD8+, or CD8+CD57+ T cells (not recorded which) from PBMCs. The chain joins TRBV3-1 to TRBJ2-7; 11 nucleotides line up with TRBD1. The sequence was collected from a human donor with aplastic anemia. The CDR3 is CASSHFRDRGSEQYF. In DNA, the CDR3 is TGTGCCAGCAGCCATTTCCGGGACAGGGGGTCCGAGCAGTACTTC.